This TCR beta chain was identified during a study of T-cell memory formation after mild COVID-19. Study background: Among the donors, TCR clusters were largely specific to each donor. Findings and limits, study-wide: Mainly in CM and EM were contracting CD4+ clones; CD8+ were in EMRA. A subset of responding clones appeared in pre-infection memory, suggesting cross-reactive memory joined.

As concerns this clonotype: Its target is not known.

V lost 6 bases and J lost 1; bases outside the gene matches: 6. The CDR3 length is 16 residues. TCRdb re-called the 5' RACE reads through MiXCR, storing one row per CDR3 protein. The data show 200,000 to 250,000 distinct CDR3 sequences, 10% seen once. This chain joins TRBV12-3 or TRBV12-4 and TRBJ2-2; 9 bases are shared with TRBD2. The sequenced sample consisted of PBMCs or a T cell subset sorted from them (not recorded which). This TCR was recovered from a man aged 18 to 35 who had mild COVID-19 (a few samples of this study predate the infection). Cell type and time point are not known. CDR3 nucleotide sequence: TGTGCCAGCAGCCCCTCAGCGGGGGGGAACACCGGGGAGCTGTTTTTT. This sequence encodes CASSPSAGGNTGELFF.